This T cell receptor beta chain was documented in a study of blood T cell repertoires in COVID-19. For the study at large: Sites across the United States, Italy and Spain contributed samples from acute and convalescent COVID-19.

Germline values: CDR1 GTSNPN, CDR2 SVGIG (reference sequence). V was pared by 4 bases and J by 4 bases, with 8 bases of the junction left unmatched. CDR3 length: 14 amino acids. Some clones are missing from TCRdb's copy, which holds only in-frame ones; the method was immunoSEQ multiplex PCR. Of 200,000 to 250,000 clones listed, 70% to 90% are singletons. This chain joins TRBV30 and TRBJ1-2, with 8 nucleotides matching TRBD1. This TCR came from a woman aged 18-29 years who had recovered from COVID-19. Sequences were obtained from peripheral blood. The CDR3 here is CAWNSDRVTYGYTF. The CDR3 DNA reads as TGTGCCTGGAATTCGGACAGGGTGACCTATGGCTACACCTTC.